Described below is a single T cell receptor (beta chain) sequence and its context. The time point here: persistent/refractory GD, antithyroid drugs over 5 years with positive TRAb. RNA extracted from PBMCs served as the sequencing template. This sample stems from a study of regulatory T cells in long-lasting Graves disease. Arm-PCR of CDR3 regions with iRepertoire HTBI primers generated TCR beta libraries. In the original processing: The samples yielded about 63 TRBV and around 15 TRBJ segments. TCRdb independently ran MiXCR on the multiplex PCR reads; one entry per CDR3 protein. The V and J calls reflect TCRdb's pipeline rather than the authors' work. This table has more than 650,000 distinct CDR3 sequences, 25% to 35% appearing once. V was clipped by 4 bases and J by 2 bases, with 11 bases between them. CDR1 and CDR2 from the germline V gene are SQVTM and ANQGSEA. The CDR3 spans 13 residues.

This clonotype originated in a female donor with Graves disease. Sequencing used peripheral blood mononuclear cells (PBMCs), obtained when the disease was refractory, from a patient treated with antithyroid drugs. J is TRBJ1-1 and V is TRBV29-1; D not resolved. The CDR3 loop is CSVGGGSNTEAFF. The CDR3 region has the DNA TGCAGCGTTGGGGGAGGGAGTAACACTGAAGCTTTCTTT.